Below, 5 T cell receptor beta chains from the same sample are listed, as sequenced in a study of blood T cell repertoires in COVID-19. Measured with immunoSEQ multiplex PCR; TCRdb has only the in-frame clones, and not every one. The sample carries 140,000 to 150,000 clones, roughly 84% recorded once. Sequencing was carried out using PBMCs or T cells enriched from blood (not recorded which). The receptors shown here come from a woman between 45 and 65 years old who had been exposed to COVID-19.

The chain uses TRBV9 and TRBJ2-1; a weak D match, TRBD2 (5 bases). The CDR3 runs to 15 residues. The germline V gene has CDR1 SGDLS and CDR2 YYNGEE. Trimming shortened V by 0 bases and J by 2 bases, and 9 bases separated the two germline ends. CDR3 sequence (DNA): TGTGCCAGCAGCGTAGGAGCGGACCCCTACAATGAGCAGTTCTTC. It specifies CASSVGADPYNEQFF. Complete variable domain (other parts from reference TRBV9 and TRBJ2-1): DSGVTQTPKHLITATGQRVTLRCSPRSGDLSVYWYQQSLDQGLQFLIQYYNGEERAKGNILERFSAQQFPDLHSELNLSSLELGDSALYFCASSVGADPYNEQFFGPGTRLTVL.

This chain connects TRBV6-5 to TRBJ2-3; the D gene is possibly TRBD2 (5 bases). There are 13 residues in the CDR3. From germline, CDR1 is MNHEY and CDR2 SVGAGI. Trimming stripped 8 bases from V and 5 bases from J, with 14 bases between. In nucleotides, the CDR3 is TGTGCCAGCCGGTCGGGGTCTAAAGATACGCAGTATTTT. Its protein product is CASRSGSKDTQYF.

This clone was observed once. The chain links TRBV6-1 to TRBJ1-3, with D possibly matching TRBD1 (5 bases). The V gene's germline CDR1 is MNHNS and CDR2 SASEGT. Trimming cost V 4 bases and J 0 bases, with 13 bases left between them. CDR3 length equals 16 residues. This CDR3 reads CASSANPGFSGNTIYF. For the CDR3, the DNA is TGTGCCAGCAGTGCCAATCCAGGGTTCTCTGGAAACACCATATATTTT.

The chain joins TRBV7-2 to TRBJ1-5; D not resolved. The V and J ends lost 1 base and 2 bases respectively, with 15 bases between them. The CDR3 is made up of 17 amino acids. Per germline, CDR1 SGHTA and CDR2 FQGNSA. CDR3 loop: CASSLGAGILGNQPQHF. CDR3 nucleotide sequence: TGTGCCAGCAGCTTAGGGGCAGGAATTTTGGGCAATCAGCCCCAGCATTTT.

The chain joins TRBV7-2 to TRBJ2-2; 7 nucleotides align to TRBD1. V shed 5 bases and J 3 bases; nucleotides not matched to a gene: 18. CDR1 and CDR2 from the germline V gene are SGHTA and FQGNSA. The CDR3 is made up of 19 amino acids. The chain's CDR3 is CASSKRGYHAQGDTGELFF. The CDR3 DNA reads TGTGCCAGCAGCAAAAGGGGCTATCACGCTCAGGGGGACACCGGGGAGCTGTTTTTT.